A selection of T cell receptor beta chains follows, all from one sample in a study of CXCR3-negative and CXCR3-positive naive CD8 T cells. Reprocessing the 5' RACE reads, TCRdb reports a single entry for every CDR3 protein and omits DNA. The table lists around 92,000 distinct CDR3 sequences. Sample: naive CXCR3- CD8+ T cells from blood. The receptors stem from a human donor in good health. Some clones in this sample may be carry-over from other donors' samples. Each CDR3 is given with its conserved first and last residue.

cdr3_aa: CASSLGYGSGYQETQYF
j_call: TRBJ2-5
v_call: TRBV28

cdr3_aa: CSVEAVEFSNEQFF
j_call: TRBJ2-1
v_call: TRBV29-1

cdr3_aa: CASSRTGRGYGYTF
j_call: TRBJ1-2
v_call: TRBV27

cdr3_aa: CASSFSYNEQFF
j_call: TRBJ2-1
v_call: TRBV11-3

cdr3_aa: CASSYSRYLETQYF
j_call: TRBJ2-5
v_call: TRBV6-5

cdr3_aa: CASSLSTKNIQYF
j_call: TRBJ2-4
v_call: TRBV12-3/TRBV12-4

cdr3_aa: CATRGGVNTGELFF
j_call: TRBJ2-2
v_call: TRBV24-1

cdr3_aa: CAHIKQGRDYEQYF
j_call: TRBJ2-7
v_call: TRBV4-2

cdr3_aa: CASSPQMNTEAFF
j_call: TRBJ1-1
v_call: TRBV9

cdr3_aa: CASSVGRGTYEQYF
j_call: TRBJ2-7
v_call: TRBV9

cdr3_aa: CASSFLSGGPSYEQYF
j_call: TRBJ2-7
v_call: TRBV27

cdr3_aa: CASSLTSGGVPDTGELFF
j_call: TRBJ2-2
v_call: TRBV7-6

cdr3_aa: CASSLGLAGPQDTQYF
j_call: TRBJ2-3
v_call: TRBV7-2

cdr3_aa: CASSLWVAGASTDTQYF
j_call: TRBJ2-3
v_call: TRBV28

cdr3_aa: CASSPTTGTTGEQYF
j_call: TRBJ2-7
v_call: TRBV14

cdr3_aa: CASSLADTAYSNQPQHF
j_call: TRBJ1-5
v_call: TRBV7-6

cdr3_aa: CASSFLGDRAYNEQFF
j_call: TRBJ2-1
v_call: TRBV5-1

cdr3_aa: CASSSTGNGELFF
j_call: TRBJ2-2
v_call: TRBV13

cdr3_aa: CSVEDPRDGSYEQYF
j_call: TRBJ2-7
v_call: TRBV29-1

cdr3_aa: CASSLEETDDTEAFF
j_call: TRBJ1-1
v_call: TRBV7-9

cdr3_aa: CASSLAGQSSSYEQYF
j_call: TRBJ2-7
v_call: TRBV12-3/TRBV12-4

cdr3_aa: CASSFQGMTEAFF
j_call: TRBJ1-1
v_call: TRBV28

cdr3_aa: CASSQGIWGFYGYTF
j_call: TRBJ1-2
v_call: TRBV14

cdr3_aa: CATSDTGTLSSYNEQFF
j_call: TRBJ2-1
v_call: TRBV24-1